These T cell receptor beta chains were read from a single sample in a study of T-cell reconstitution after alpha-beta-depleted transplantation in children. MiXCR was run by TCRdb on the PCR reads, yielding one entry per CDR3 protein. The sample has about 190,000 distinct CDR3 sequences; over 5.5% are singletons. The input for sequencing was PBMCs from the stem cell graft donor, taken from the stem cell graft. The receptors were gathered from a human donor who donated a stem cell graft to a child with Wiskott-Aldrich syndrome. CDR3s include the opening cysteine and the closing phenylalanine or tryptophan. The D gene is left open where the match is weak. Size is omitted from some rows. Given values are once, few, many or a class for expanded clones.

d_call j_call v_call clone_size cdr3_aa cdr3_nt
TRBD1 TRBJ1-2 TRBV10-3 . CAISRQGNNYGYTF TGTGCCATCAGTCGACAGGGCAATAACTATGGCTACACCTTC
. TRBJ1-5 TRBV7-6 many CASSSQGLSPQHF TGTGCCAGCAGCTCCCAAGGGTTGTCGCCCCAGCATTTT
. TRBJ2-1 TRBV11-2 many CASSPGYLYNEQFF TGTGCCAGCAGCCCCGGATACTTATACAATGAGCAGTTCTTC
. TRBJ2-6 TRBV20-1 many CSARDLSSASGANVLTF TGCAGTGCTAGAGATCTAAGTTCGGCCTCTGGGGCCAACGTCCTGACTTTC
. TRBJ1-3 TRBV9 many CASSETGGLSGNTIYF TGTGCCAGCAGCGAGACAGGAGGTCTCTCTGGAAACACCATATATTTT
. TRBJ2-1 TRBV12-3/TRBV12-4 many CASSWSRVGNEQFF TGTGCCAGCAGTTGGAGTCGCGTTGGGAATGAGCAGTTCTTC
TRBD1 TRBJ1-6 TRBV20-1 many CSASGTGGGNSPLHF TGCAGTGCTAGTGGGACAGGGGGCGGTAATTCACCCCTCCACTTT
. TRBJ1-1 TRBV9 many CASSPYRVNTEAFF TGTGCCAGCAGCCCCTACAGGGTGAACACTGAAGCTTTCTTT
. TRBJ2-7 TRBV12-3/TRBV12-4 many CASSLGTTGGEQYF TGTGCCAGCAGTTTAGGGACGACAGGAGGGGAGCAGTACTTC
. TRBJ2-2 TRBV5-1 few CASSLAVGASGAGELFF TGCGCCAGCAGCTTGGCCGTGGGGGCGTCAGGCGCCGGGGAGCTGTTTTTT
. TRBJ2-5 TRBV10-3 . CAIGGTDQETQYF TGTGCCATCGGGGGGACAGACCAAGAGACCCAGTACTTC
TRBD1 TRBJ2-1 TRBV5-6 many CASSRGQGAGNEQFF TGTGCCAGCAGCAGGGGACAGGGGGCTGGTAATGAGCAGTTCTTC
. TRBJ1-3 TRBV13 many CASSLQLGSGNTIYF TGTGCCAGCAGCTTACAGCTCGGCTCTGGAAACACCATATATTTT
. TRBJ2-1 TRBV5-1 . CASSLSLPQVDEQFF TGCGCCAGCAGCTTATCCTTGCCCCAGGTGGATGAGCAGTTCTTC
. TRBJ1-4 TRBV20-1 many CSALDTLREKLFF TGCAGTGCACTTGACACCCTGAGGGAAAAACTGTTTTTT
. TRBJ2-5 TRBV5-4 many CASSLLAVQETQYF TGTGCCAGCAGCTTGCTGGCAGTCCAAGAGACCCAGTACTTC
. TRBJ1-6 TRBV4-1 few CASSLGPVAGSPLHF TGCGCCAGCAGCCTCGGACCAGTCGCGGGATCACCCCTCCACTTT
TRBD1 TRBJ2-1 TRBV7-9 many CASSLGQGAAGYNEQFF TGTGCCAGCAGCTTAGGACAGGGGGCCGCCGGCTACAATGAGCAGTTCTTC
. TRBJ1-1 TRBV9 many CASSVSSGQTEAFF TGTGCCAGCAGCGTATCGTCGGGACAAACTGAAGCTTTCTTT
TRBD1 TRBJ2-1 TRBV5-1 many CASSSDRIPAGEQFF TGCGCCAGCAGCTCGGACAGGATCCCCGCGGGTGAGCAGTTCTTC
. TRBJ1-1 TRBV29-1 many CSVDRVGNTEAFF TGCAGCGTTGACAGGGTGGGGAACACTGAAGCTTTCTTT
. TRBJ1-1 TRBV20-1 many CSARAFTPAPNTEAFF TGCAGTGCTAGAGCCTTCACCCCAGCTCCGAACACTGAAGCTTTCTTT
TRBD2 TRBJ2-1 TRBV30 . CAWSLYTGGAYNEQFF TGTGCCTGGAGTTTGTATACCGGGGGGGCATACAATGAGCAGTTCTTC
TRBD1 TRBJ1-5 TRBV7-8 many CASSLGRDRERHF TGTGCCAGCAGCTTAGGTCGGGACAGGGAAAGGCATTTT